This TCR beta chain is from a study of blood T cells in healthy people across ages. The study, taken as a whole, reports: The study found more naive CD4+ cells and higher diversity in long-lived than aged donors. Diversity figures derived from one million T cells were judged to underestimate the true value.

Per sample, no less than 5 micrograms of total RNA were extracted. Combining a sample-barcoded 5' primer with a J-beta primer mix, a second PCR ran for 7 to 11 cycles. TCRdb processed the 5' RACE reads anew with MiXCR; each CDR3 protein has one entry. In the table there are some 1.7 million distinct CDR3 sequences, 28% of which are singletons. This CDR3 is built from 16 residues. The germline CDR1 and CDR2 sequences are MNHNY and SVGAGI (reference sequence). Trimming stripped 2 bases from V and 6 bases from J, with 17 bases between. As to this clonotype: Its antigen is unidentified.

The TCR was taken from a woman aged 25 to 39 in good health. Input material: blood. The rearrangement joins TRBV6-6 to TRBJ1-5; D unresolved. The CDR3 bases are TGTGCCAGCAGTTACCGGGTCGCGGTCTCGGGTCAGCCCCAGCATTTT. Translated: CASSYRVAVSGQPQHF.